Shown below are 24 T cell receptor beta chains from a single sample sequenced in a study of OX40 agonist ivuxolimab in advanced cancers. Assay used: immunoSEQ multiplex PCR; TCRdb lists only in-frame clones, some missing. The table has 75,000 to 90,000 clones, roughly 80% seen once; the top ten hold under 8%. Sequencing used CD4+ or CD8+ T cells sorted from blood, obtained in a trial of the OX40 agonist ivuxolimab. The receptors derive from an adult with an advanced solid tumor such as melanoma, head and neck, liver or kidney cancer.

The rearrangement joins TRBV6-5 to TRBJ2-5; D unresolved. The germline V gene has CDR1 MNHEY and CDR2 SVGAGI. Trimming stripped 0 bases from V and 2 bases from J, with 7 bases between. This CDR3 comprises 14 residues. CDR3 coding DNA: TGTGCCAGCAGTTACTCGACTGGGCAAGAGACCCAGTACTTC. It yields the protein CASSYSTGQETQYF.

This clone was found once. The V and J genes are TRBV4-3 and TRBJ1-1; D is possibly TRBD1 (5 bases). Trimming removed 1 base at V and 5 bases at J, with 14 bases between. CDR3 length: 15 residues. Germline CDR1 LGHNA, CDR2 YSLEER. CDR3 bases: TGCGCCAGCAGCCAAGCAAGGGGCGAGTCTACTGAAGCTTTCTTT. It translates to CASSQARGESTEAFF.

This chain links TRBV7-9 with TRBJ1-4; tentatively, D is TRBD1 (5 bases). V lost 8 bases to trimming and J lost 3 bases, with 10 bases between them. This CDR3 is 13 amino acids long. Germline CDR1 reads SEHNR; CDR2 reads FQNEAQ (reference sequence). CDR3 coding DNA: TGTGCCAGCGCTCGGGGGGCTAATGAAAAACTGTTTTTT. Translated: CASARGANEKLFF.

The gene calls are TRBV5-5 and TRBJ2-7; 7 nucleotides match TRBD1. Germline V gene sequence: CDR1 SGHKS, CDR2 YYEKEE (reference sequence). V gave up 6 bases and J gave up 5 bases; unmatched junction bases: 11. CDR3 length: 14 residues. CDR3 sequence (DNA): TGTGCCAGCATCTACGACAGGGTGAGCCACGAGCAGTACTTC. It is translated as CASIYDRVSHEQYF.

The genes are TRBV7-9 and TRBJ2-3; 7 bases align to TRBD2. Germline CDR1 and CDR2: SEHNR and FQNEAQ (reference sequence). Trimming cost V 5 bases and J 1 base; bases outside gene matches: 9. The CDR3 runs 16 residues. The CDR3 coding sequence is TGTGCCAGCAGCCGTTCCGGGGCGGGAGGCACAGATACGCAGTATTTT. As protein: CASSRSGAGGTDTQYF.

The CDR3 DNA reads as TGTGCCAGTAGTTGGCAAGAGGGGCAGCCCCAGCATTTT. This gives the protein CASSWQEGQPQHF. The chain combines TRBV19 with TRBJ1-5, with a tentative D call TRBD1 (5 bases). The V gene's germline CDR1 is LNHDA and CDR2 SQIVND (reference sequence). V shed 5 bases and J shed 7 bases, with 12 bases lying between them. This CDR3 region has 13 residues. The variable domain in full, with the rest retrieved from reference TRBV19 and TRBJ1-5, is DGGITQSPKYLFRKEGQNVTLSCEQNLNHDAMYWYRQDPGQGLRLIYYSQIVNDFQKGDIAEGYSVSREKKESFPLTVTSAQKNPTAFYLCASSWQEGQPQHFGDGTRLSIL.

The genes are TRBV7-9 and TRBJ1-2; TRBD1 matches at 10 bases. The V segment lost 5 bases and the J segment 4 bases; nucleotides outside the gene matches: 7. The germline CDR1 and CDR2 sequences are SEHNR and FQNEAQ (reference sequence). The CDR3 runs to 15 residues. DNA of the CDR3: TGTGCCAGCAGCCGGGACCGGGACAGGGGCTATGGCTACACCTTC. Translated, it gives CASSRDRDRGYGYTF.

V is TRBV6-5 and J is TRBJ1-5; D is unresolved. Trimming cost V 2 bases and J 0 bases, with 8 bases left between them. The CDR3 runs 15 residues. The germline CDR1 and CDR2 sequences are MNHEY and SVGAGI. The CDR3 region has the DNA TGTGCCAGCAGTTACACGGCGAATAGCAATCAGCCCCAGCATTTT. It encodes CASSYTANSNQPQHF.

DNA of the CDR3: TGTGCCTGGAGTGTACCACTCTCAGAAAAACTGTTTTTT. Its protein product is CAWSVPLSEKLFF. This chain connects TRBV30 to TRBJ1-4; D gene ambiguous. Germline CDR1 reads GTSNPN; CDR2 reads SVGIG (reference sequence). This CDR3 has 13 residues. V was clipped by 0 bases and J by 8 bases, with 10 bases between them.

This chain joins TRBV19 and TRBJ1-2; possibly TRBD1 for D (6 bases). Germline CDR1 LNHDA, CDR2 SQIVND (reference sequence). V dropped 0 bases and J dropped 5 bases, with 19 bases sitting between them. The CDR3 consists of 17 residues. The DNA for the CDR3 is TGTGCCAGTAGTATAGATCACCACAGGGAAGTCTCGTATGGCTACACCTTC. It specifies CASSIDHHREVSYGYTF.

The J gene is TRBJ2-2, the V gene TRBV4-1; 7 positions agree with TRBD1. Per germline, CDR1 MGHRA and CDR2 YSYEKL. V lost 1 base and J lost 3; bases outside the gene matches: 2. The CDR3 consists of 15 residues. CDR3 coding DNA: TGCGCCAGCAGCCAAGTAACAGGGGACACCGGGGAGCTGTTTTTT. Protein product: CASSQVTGDTGELFF.

V is TRBV21-1 and J is TRBJ2-7; the table's D call, TRBD2, was not checked against the DNA. TRBV21-1 is reported as a pseudogene. This CDR3 is built from 11 residues. This CDR3 reads CATQLPGEQYF. The CDR3, as DNA: TGTGCCACCCAACTACCGGGCGAGCAGTACTTC.

This chain uses TRBV30 with TRBJ1-2; the D is unclear. The V and J ends lost 3 bases and 4 bases respectively, with 15 bases between them. CDR1 is GTSNPN and CDR2 is SVGIG in the germline V gene (reference sequence). This CDR3 is 14 amino acids long. The CDR3 spells CAWRRLERGYGYTF. The CDR3 coding sequence is TGTGCCTGGAGGAGACTCGAACGGGGCTATGGCTACACCTTC.

The genes are TRBV5-1 and TRBJ2-5, with D perhaps matching TRBD2 (7 bases). Trimming removed 4 bases from V and 5 bases from J, with 18 bases in between. Germline assignment: CDR1 SGHRS and CDR2 YFSETQ. There are 15 residues in the CDR3. CDR3 DNA: TGCGCCAGCAGCCCTCGTACGGGGGGCGGGGAGACCCAGTACTTC. This translates into CASSPRTGGGETQYF.

The chain couples TRBV6-5 to TRBJ2-1; D remains ambiguous. The length of the CDR3 is 13 residues. CDR1 and CDR2 from the germline V gene are MNHEY and SVGAGI. The germline V and J ends were trimmed by 4 bases and 3 bases, with 7 bases remaining between them. The chain's CDR3 is CASSSPYYNEQFF. CDR3 bases: TGTGCCAGCAGTTCCCCCTACTACAATGAGCAGTTCTTC.

The rearrangement joins TRBV18 to TRBJ1-5, with 8 bases fitting TRBD1. Germline trimming cut 7 bases from V and 3 bases from J; bases unmatched to any gene: 11. The CDR3 covers 16 residues. The germline gives CDR1 KGHSH, CDR2 LQKENI. CDR3 coding DNA: TGTGCCAGCTTAAATCGACAGGGGAAGACCAATCAGCCCCAGCATTTT. It codes for CASLNRQGKTNQPQHF.

The J gene is TRBJ1-5, the V gene TRBV7-2; D uncertain. Germline V CDR1 and CDR2: SGHTA, FQGNSA. CDR3 length: 13 amino acids. The V and J ends lost 1 base and 5 bases respectively, with 6 bases between them. CDR3 sequence: CASSLVRDQPQHF. The CDR3 DNA reads TGTGCCAGCAGCTTAGTACGTGATCAGCCCCAGCATTTT.

This clone was detected a few times. The genes are TRBV11-2 and TRBJ2-6; no reliable D call. Trimming took off 2 bases at V and 4 bases at J, with 15 bases between the two ends. The CDR3 spans 17 residues. Germline V gene lookup returns CDR1 SGHAT and CDR2 FQNNGV. DNA of the CDR3: TGTGCCAGCAGCTTATCCGCTAGGCGGACCGGGGCCAACGTCCTGACTTTC. This codes for CASSLSARRTGANVLTF.

The rearrangement links TRBV5-1 to TRBJ1-2; D might be TRBD1 (6 bases). This CDR3 is built from 14 residues. Deletions cut 6 bases from V and 1 base from J, with 13 bases between. The germline gives CDR1 SGHRS, CDR2 YFSETQ. The CDR3 region is CASKIQGSNYGYTF. In nucleotides, the CDR3 is TGCGCCAGCAAAATCCAGGGGAGTAACTATGGCTACACCTTC. The variable domain in full, completed from reference TRBV5-1 and TRBJ1-2, reads KAGVTQTPRYLIKTRGQQVTLSCSPISGHRSVSWYQQTPGQGLQFLFEYFSETQRNKGNFPGRFSGRQFSNSRSEMNVSTLELGDSALYLCASKIQGSNYGYTFGSGTRLTVV.

The chain employs TRBV6-4 and TRBJ2-3; the D is unclear. This CDR3 spans 13 amino acids. V was trimmed by 3 bases and J by 8 bases, leaving 12 bases between them. Germline CDR1 MRHNA, CDR2 SNTAGT. The CDR3 coding sequence is TGTGCCAGCAGTGAAGGCTCGACGGGTACGCAGTATTTT. This gives the protein CASSEGSTGTQYF.

CDR3 protein: CASSLLARKQNEQFF. The CDR3 bases are TGTGCCAGCAGCTTGCTAGCCCGGAAACAGAATGAGCAGTTCTTC. The chain employs TRBV5-6 and TRBJ2-1, with D maybe TRBD2 (5 bases). V was shortened by 1 base and J by 7 bases, with 15 bases between the two germline ends. The CDR3 covers 15 residues. Germline CDR1 is SGHDT and CDR2 is YYEEEE. The full variable domain, rest sourced from reference TRBV5-6 and TRBJ2-1, is DAGVTQSPTHLIKTRGQQVTLRCSPKSGHDTVSWYQQALGQGPQFIFQYYEEEERQRGNFPDRFSGHQFPNYSSELNVNALLLGDSALYLCASSLLARKQNEQFFGPGTRLTVL.

The chain combines TRBV5-1 with TRBJ1-4, with unresolved D. The V gene lost 0 bases and the J gene lost 5 bases, with 11 bases spanning the gap. This CDR3 has 15 amino acids. The germline V gene has CDR1 SGHRS and CDR2 YFSETQ. The DNA for the CDR3 is TGCGCCAGCAGCTTGGGTGGAGACACGAATGAAAAACTGTTTTTT. Translation: CASSLGGDTNEKLFF.

The chain is built from TRBV19 and TRBJ1-5; D may be TRBD1 (6 bases). The V gene lost 5 bases and the J gene lost 2 bases, with 13 bases spanning the gap. CDR1 is LNHDA and CDR2 is SQIVND in the germline V gene (reference sequence). This CDR3 comprises 15 residues. In nucleotides, the CDR3 is TGTGCCAGTAGTGCGACCGGGGGCCGCAATCAGCCCCAGCATTTT. This gives the protein CASSATGGRNQPQHF.

The chain links TRBV7-2 to TRBJ2-2; 7 bases are a match to TRBD2. Germline-derived CDR1 and CDR2 are SGHTA and FQGNSA. This CDR3 spans 15 amino acids. Losses at the gene ends were 5 bases for V and 3 bases for J; bases not matched to a gene: 6. CDR3 sequence reads: CASSRRAGDTGELFF. For the CDR3, the DNA is TGTGCCAGCAGCCGCCGGGCGGGAGACACCGGGGAGCTGTTTTTT. Drawing the rest from reference TRBV7-2 and TRBJ2-2, the complete variable domain is GAGVSQSPSNKVTEKGKDVELRCDPISGHTALYWYRQSLGQGLEFLIYFQGNSAPDKSGLPSDRFSAERTGGSVSTLTIQRTQQEDSAVYLCASSRRAGDTGELFFGEGSRLTVL.